One sample yielded the 19 T cell receptor beta chains listed below, sequenced in a study of blood T cell repertoires in COVID-19. Profiling relied on immunoSEQ multiplex PCR, and the TCRdb table lists in-frame clones only, not all of them. The sample lists 400,000 to 550,000 clones; 87% were seen once. Material for sequencing was PBMCs or T cells enriched from blood (not recorded which). Receptors were obtained from a woman under 30 with acute COVID-19.

For this clone: Distinct nucleotide sequences in the sample also encode this CDR3. This rearrangement joins TRBV25-1 to TRBJ2-1; D perhaps matches TRBD2 (5 bases). Trimming removed 6 bases from V and 5 bases from J, with 11 bases in between. Germline V CDR1 and CDR2: MGHDK, SYGVNS. CDR3 length: 13 amino acids. This chain's CDR3 is CASRRTGDNEQFF. The CDR3 nucleotides read TGTGCCAGCAGAAGGACTGGGGACAATGAGCAGTTCTTC. Full variable domain (remainder filled in from reference TRBV25-1 and TRBJ2-1): EADIYQTPRYLVIGTGKKITLECSQTMGHDKMYWYQQDPGMELHLIHYSYGVNSTEKGDLSSESTVSRIRTEHFPLTLESARPSHTSQYLCASRRTGDNEQFFGPGTRLTVL.

A few counts support this clone. The V gene is TRBV7-9, the J gene TRBJ1-1; the D gene is possibly TRBD1 (6 bases). V lost 1 base to trimming and J lost 4 bases, with 13 bases between them. The CDR3 length is 15 residues. Germline CDR1 and CDR2: SEHNR and FQNEAQ (reference sequence). For the CDR3, the DNA is TGTGCCAGCAGCTTAGGCGGACAGTGGGCCACTGAAGCTTTCTTT. Its translation: CASSLGGQWATEAFF. Full variable domain (missing parts from reference TRBV7-9 and TRBJ1-1): DTGVSQNPRHKITKRGQNVTFRCDPISEHNRLYWYRQTLGQGPEFLTYFQNEAQLEKSRLLSDRFSAERPKGSFSTLEIQRTEQGDSAMYLCASSLGGQWATEAFFGQGTRLTVV.

The J gene is TRBJ2-1, the V gene TRBV5-1; TRBD2 aligns across 9 bases. Germline V gene data show CDR1 as SGHRS and CDR2 as YFSETQ. The CDR3 contains 14 residues. The trim removed 0 bases at V and 7 bases at J, leaving 2 bases unmatched. The CDR3 region has the DNA TGCGCCAGCAGCTTGGGCGGGAGGGAGAATGAGCAGTTCTTC. It is translated as CASSLGGRENEQFF.

This clone has a handful of counts. The chain carries TRBV9 and TRBJ1-1, with D tentatively TRBD1 (6 bases). V was shortened by 0 bases and J by 0 bases, with 9 bases between the two germline ends. Germline values: CDR1 SGDLS, CDR2 YYNGEE. The CDR3 has 15 amino acids. CDR3 sequence: CASSVEGDLNTEAFF. CDR3 sequence (DNA): TGTGCCAGCAGCGTAGAGGGGGATCTGAACACTGAAGCTTTCTTT.

The gene calls are TRBV5-6 and TRBJ2-1, with 8 bases identical to TRBD2. Germline V CDR1 and CDR2: SGHDT, YYEEEE. Trimming took 3 bases from V and 1 from J; bases not matched to a gene: 3. This CDR3 is 15 amino acids long. In DNA, the CDR3 is TGTGCCAGCAGCTCCCAGCGGGAGTCCTACAATGAGCAGTTCTTC. Protein: CASSSQRESYNEQFF.

The genes are TRBV2 and TRBJ2-2, with D possibly being TRBD1 (5 bases). This CDR3 is built from 12 residues. Trimming removed 8 bases at V and 8 bases at J, with 12 bases between. Germline assignment: CDR1 SNHLY and CDR2 FYNNEI. CDR3 sequence reads: CASGARLGELFF. The CDR3, as DNA: TGTGCCAGCGGGGCTAGACTTGGGGAGCTGTTTTTT.

The rearrangement joins TRBV9 to TRBJ1-2, with 7 bases aligning to TRBD1. CDR1 is SGDLS and CDR2 is YYNGEE in the germline V gene. V dropped 4 bases and J dropped 6; count of bases not matched to a gene: 9. The CDR3 runs to 14 residues. The CDR3 DNA sequence: TGTGCCAGCAGCTCCAGACAGGGATATCATGGCTACACCTTC. As protein: CASSSRQGYHGYTF.

The CDR3 region has the DNA TGTGCCAGCAGTGTCGGGAATCAGCCCCAGCATTTT. Translating gives CASSVGNQPQHF. The chain recombines TRBV2 with TRBJ1-5; D not certain. Trimming removed 4 bases at V and 4 bases at J, with 5 bases between. Per the germline V gene, CDR1 is SNHLY and CDR2 is FYNNEI. There are 12 residues in the CDR3.

The chain joins TRBV11-1 to TRBJ1-2; 10 bases map to TRBD1. In germline, CDR1 is SGHAT, CDR2 FQDESV (reference sequence). Trimming took 2 bases from V and 7 from J; bases not matched to a gene: 10. The CDR3 contains 16 residues. CDR3 protein: CASSLPPGQGSSGYTF. For the CDR3, the DNA is TGTGCCAGCAGCTTACCCCCGGGACAGGGGTCGAGTGGCTACACCTTC. Drawing the rest from reference TRBV11-1 and TRBJ1-2, the complete variable domain is EAEVAQSPRYKITEKSQAVAFWCDPISGHATLYWYRQILGQGPELLVQFQDESVVDDSQLPKDRFSAERLKGVDSTLKIQPAELGDSAMYLCASSLPPGQGSSGYTFGSGTRLTVV.

CDR3 protein: CASSPLGPRIGREDTQYF. The CDR3 DNA follows: TGTGCCAGCAGCCCATTGGGACCCCGAATCGGGAGGGAAGATACGCAGTATTTT. The V and J genes are TRBV13 and TRBJ2-3; TRBD2 aligns across 8 bases. CDR3 length equals 18 residues. V shed 5 bases and J 5 bases; nucleotides not matched to a gene: 18. Germline V gives CDR1 PRHDT, CDR2 FYEKMQ (reference sequence).

The chain uses TRBV5-1 and TRBJ2-2; D is undetermined. The length of the CDR3 is 15 residues. V was pared by 4 bases and J by 0 bases, with 10 bases between. The germline gives CDR1 SGHRS, CDR2 YFSETQ. The CDR3 sequence is CASSPGRSNTGELFF. The CDR3 DNA is TGCGCCAGCAGCCCCGGTCGTTCGAACACCGGGGAGCTGTTTTTT. The full variable domain, in which reference TRBV5-1 and TRBJ2-2 provide the parts outside the CDR3, is KAGVTQTPRYLIKTRGQQVTLSCSPISGHRSVSWYQQTPGQGLQFLFEYFSETQRNKGNFPGRFSGRQFSNSRSEMNVSTLELGDSALYLCASSPGRSNTGELFFGEGSRLTVL.

The gene calls are TRBV30 and TRBJ2-5; 13 nucleotides align to TRBD2. The CDR3 contains 14 residues. The V segment lost 6 bases and the J segment 5 bases; nucleotides outside the gene matches: 6. Germline loops: CDR1 GTSNPN, CDR2 SVGIG (reference sequence). The CDR3 DNA is TGTGCCTGCCGGACTAGCGGGAGTAGGGAGACCCAGTACTTC. This gives the protein CACRTSGSRETQYF.

V gene TRBV14 combines with J gene TRBJ2-7, with D unclear. CDR1 is SGHDN, CDR2 FVKESK, per germline. The V end lost 1 base, the J end lost 4 bases, and 8 bases lay between the germline ends. The CDR3 contains 13 residues. Here the CDR3 DNA reads TGTGCCAGCAGCCAAGTTCACTTTTACGAGCAGTACTTC. Amino acid sequence: CASSQVHFYEQYF. Variable domain in full (rest from reference TRBV14 and TRBJ2-7): EAGVTQFPSHSVIEKGQTVTLRCDPISGHDNLYWYRRVMGKEIKFLLHFVKESKQDESGMPNNRFLAERTGGTYSTLKVQPAELEDSGVYFCASSQVHFYEQYFGPGTRLTVT.

The J gene is TRBJ1-5, the V gene TRBV19, with D possibly being TRBD1 (6 bases). The germline CDR1 and CDR2 sequences are LNHDA and SQIVND (reference sequence). This CDR3 region has 17 residues. Between the trimmed V and J ends, which lost 3 bases and 2 bases, there was a span of 17 bases. CDR3 in amino acids: CASSILVGQSGNQPQHF. In DNA, the CDR3 is TGTGCCAGTAGTATTCTTGTGGGACAAAGCGGCAATCAGCCCCAGCATTTT.

The chain joins TRBV6-5 to TRBJ1-3, with D tentatively TRBD1 (6 bases). Between the trimmed V and J ends, which lost 4 bases and 0 bases, there was a span of 10 bases. The CDR3 is 15 amino acids. Germline CDR1 MNHEY, CDR2 SVGAGI. The CDR3 DNA reads as TGTGCCAGCAGTTCAAAGGGGGTCTCTGGAAACACCATATATTTT. This codes for CASSSKGVSGNTIYF.

This chain uses TRBV7-2 with TRBJ2-7; D remains ambiguous. V was cut by 0 bases and J by 4 bases, with 16 bases left in between. The CDR3 runs to 16 residues. Per germline, CDR1 SGHTA and CDR2 FQGNSA. The CDR3 reads CASSLALVPPTYEQYF. The CDR3 bases are TGTGCCAGCAGCTTAGCTCTGGTTCCCCCCACATACGAGCAGTACTTC.

As DNA, the CDR3 is TGTGCCTGGAGTGTCCGGGTCGGGGGGAATCAGCCCCAGCATTTT. Amino acids: CAWSVRVGGNQPQHF. The chain uses TRBV30 and TRBJ1-5; a weak D match, TRBD1 (5 bases). CDR1 and CDR2 (germline): GTSNPN, SVGIG (reference sequence). The V gene lost 0 bases and the J gene lost 4 bases, with 13 bases spanning the gap. The CDR3 sequence is 15 residues long.

J is TRBJ2-7 and V is TRBV27; maybe TRBD2 (5 bases). The CDR3 is 14 residues long. V lost 6 bases and J 5 bases, leaving 17 bases between the germline ends. The germline V gene has CDR1 MNHEY and CDR2 SMNVEV (reference sequence). The CDR3 reads CASSPHTSPDEQYF. DNA for the CDR3: TGTGCCAGCAGCCCACATACTAGTCCAGACGAGCAGTACTTC.

The chain uses TRBV5-5 and TRBJ1-2; 7 bases map to TRBD1. Germline values: CDR1 SGHKS, CDR2 YYEKEE (reference sequence). V lost 0 bases to trimming and J lost 8 bases; unmatched junction nucleotides: 10. The CDR3 consists of 15 residues. The CDR3, as DNA: TGTGCCAGCAGCTTGGAGGGTACAGGGGTGTCGGGCTACACCTTC. Translating gives CASSLEGTGVSGYTF. The variable domain in full, with the rest retrieved from reference TRBV5-5 and TRBJ1-2, is DAGVTQSPTHLIKTRGQQVTLRCSPISGHKSVSWYQQVLGQGPQFIFQYYEKEERGRGNFPDRFSARQFPNYSSELNVNALLLGDSALYLCASSLEGTGVSGYTFGSGTRLTVV.